The sequence of this T cell receptor (beta chain) was determined in a study of T cells of healthy individuals. This CDR3 has 15 amino acids. Germline V gene sequence: CDR1 SGHVS, CDR2 FNYEAQ. V lost 4 bases to trimming and J lost 8 bases; unmatched junction nucleotides: 12. A single record per CDR3 protein comes from TCRdb applying MiXCR to the 5' RACE reads. The sample holds about 100,000 distinct CDR3 sequences, around 17% seen once. The TCR comes from a human donor in good health. The rearrangement joins TRBV7-6 to TRBJ1-2; 8 positions agree with TRBD1. The CDR3 DNA reads as TGTGCCAGCAGCTCCCGATTAGACAGGGGAGGCGGCTACACCTTC. This gives the protein CASSSRLDRGGGYTF.